This passage covers 22 T cell receptor beta chains from one sample sequenced in a study of control samples from healthy donors and cancer patients. Produced via immunoSEQ multiplex PCR; TCRdb's table is partial and in-frame only. Here the sample spans over 100,000 clones, approximately 92% being singletons. Input material: blood. The receptors derive from a woman between 45 and 60 years old in good health.

This rearrangement joins TRBV7-6 to TRBJ2-3; the D gene is possibly TRBD2 (6 bases). The CDR3 has 15 amino acids. Germline V gives CDR1 SGHVS, CDR2 FNYEAQ. Deletions cut 4 bases from V and 4 bases from J, with 15 bases between. For the CDR3, the DNA is TGTGCCAGCAGCTCTGGAGGGACCGGCCCAGATACGCAGTATTTT. Amino acid sequence: CASSSGGTGPDTQYF.

V and J are TRBV10-3 and TRBJ2-5; no clear D. This CDR3 region has 13 residues. Looked up from germline, CDR1 is ENHRY and CDR2 is SYGVKD. V lost 6 bases, J lost 1 base, and 9 bases lay in between. The CDR3, as DNA: TGTGCCATCAGCGCGTCTACCCAAGAGACCCAGTACTTC. Residues: CAISASTQETQYF.

The chain couples TRBV2 to TRBJ2-1; TRBD2 agrees at 8 bases. This CDR3 spans 14 amino acids. Trimming at V came to 4 bases and at J to 3 bases, leaving 2 bases not matched to a gene. CDR1 and CDR2 from the germline V gene are SNHLY and FYNNEI. CDR3 nucleotide sequence: TGTGCCAGCAGTGTCGGGAGGGGCTACAATGAGCAGTTCTTC. Its protein is CASSVGRGYNEQFF.

The chain uses TRBV6-5 and TRBJ1-4; the D gene is possibly TRBD1 (5 bases). The CDR3 is 14 residues long. Germline values: CDR1 MNHEY, CDR2 SVGAGI. Trimming removed 5 bases at V and 8 bases at J, with 15 bases between. CDR3: CASSPQGRVEKLFF. In DNA, the CDR3 is TGTGCCAGCAGTCCTCAGGGTAGGGTCGAAAAACTGTTTTTT.

V and J are TRBV5-1 and TRBJ2-3; D could derive from TRBD1 or TRBD2 (5 bases each). The CDR3 is 15 amino acids. CDR1 and CDR2 from the germline V gene are SGHRS and YFSETQ. V shed 6 bases and J shed 1 base, with 15 bases lying between them. CDR3 DNA sequence: TGCGCCAGCACCCCCGGGGTGGGGGGCACAGATACGCAGTATTTT. Its protein product is CASTPGVGGTDTQYF.

The chain has TRBV28 and TRBJ2-7; 7 bases are shared with TRBD1. The CDR3 is made up of 12 amino acids. The germline CDR1 and CDR2 sequences are MDHEN and SYDVKM. Trimming took 8 bases from V and 2 from J; bases not matched to a gene: 3. The CDR3 loop is CASWDRTYEQYF. CDR3 bases: TGTGCCAGCTGGGACAGAACCTACGAGCAGTACTTC.

The chain has TRBV5-1 and TRBJ1-1; the D gene is possibly TRBD1 (5 bases). Germline values: CDR1 SGHRS, CDR2 YFSETQ. The CDR3 has 18 residues. V gave up 5 bases and J gave up 3 bases, with 26 bases separating them. Written as DNA, the CDR3 is TGCGCCAGCAGTCTCAACCAAGGCAGGGTAGTAGGGGACACTGAAGCTTTCTTT. Translated: CASSLNQGRVVGDTEAFF.

The V gene is TRBV28, the J gene TRBJ1-1, with TRBD1 as a possible D gene (6 bases). Germline V gene data show CDR1 as MDHEN and CDR2 as SYDVKM. The V gene lost 6 bases and the J gene lost 1 base, with 21 bases spanning the gap. The CDR3 is 17 amino acids. CDR3: CASSLDPKGVGNTEAFF. Here the CDR3 DNA reads TGTGCCAGCAGCCTGGACCCCAAGGGGGTGGGGAACACTGAAGCTTTCTTT. Full variable domain (remainder filled in from reference TRBV28 and TRBJ1-1): DVKVTQSSRYLVKRTGEKVFLECVQDMDHENMFWYRQDPGLGLRLIYFSYDVKMKEKGDIPEGYSVSREKKERFSLILESASTNQTSMYLCASSLDPKGVGNTEAFFGQGTRLTVV.

The rearrangement joins TRBV4-1 to TRBJ1-2; the match to TRBD1 covers 9 bases. CDR3 length: 16 amino acids. CDR1 and CDR2 from the germline V gene are MGHRA and YSYEKL. V lost 3 bases and J lost 7; bases outside the gene matches: 12. The chain's CDR3 is CASSQAGQGSGVGYTF. The CDR3 nucleotides read TGCGCCAGCAGCCAGGCAGGACAGGGGTCAGGAGTTGGCTACACCTTC.

The chain has TRBV24-1 and TRBJ1-5; D perhaps matches TRBD1 (5 bases). V lost 12 bases, J lost 3 bases, and 11 bases lay in between. CDR3 length: 12 residues. CDR1 and CDR2 from the germline V gene are KGHDR and SFDVKD. CDR3 sequence (DNA): TGTGCCGCAGGGACCCTCAATCAGCCCCAGCATTTT. It codes for CAAGTLNQPQHF.

This chain joins TRBV5-1 and TRBJ1-1; 8 nucleotides line up with TRBD1. The CDR3 runs to 14 residues. From germline, CDR1 is SGHRS and CDR2 YFSETQ. Trimming cost V 4 bases and J 4 bases; bases outside gene matches: 6. The CDR3 loop reads CASSRTGWPTEAFF. CDR3 bases: TGCGCCAGCAGCCGGACAGGGTGGCCCACTGAAGCTTTCTTT.

V usage is TRBV10-3 and J usage is TRBJ1-3, with D hard to call. The CDR3 loop spans 13 amino acids. Germline CDR1 ENHRY, CDR2 SYGVKD. The V end lost 8 bases, the J end lost 4 bases, and 12 bases lay between the germline ends. The CDR3 spells CAIRSNSGNTIYF. CDR3 DNA sequence: TGTGCCATCCGTTCCAATTCAGGAAACACCATATATTTT.

V gene TRBV9 combines with J gene TRBJ1-2; maybe TRBD1 (6 bases). CDR1 SGDLS and CDR2 YYNGEE come from the germline V gene. The CDR3 has 15 residues. V lost 3 bases, J lost 8 bases, and 20 bases lay in between. CDR3 in DNA: TGTGCCAGCAGCGCACACGGAAGCAGGGGCTTCGGCTACACCTTC. It codes for CASSAHGSRGFGYTF.

This chain joins TRBV5-4 and TRBJ1-2, with 9 nucleotides matching TRBD1. With V trimmed by 4 bases and J by 4 bases, 8 bases remained unmatched. CDR1 is SGHNT and CDR2 is YYREEE in the germline V gene (reference sequence). The CDR3 runs to 15 residues. CDR3 sequence: CASSVPGQGFYGYTF. In nucleotides, the CDR3 is TGTGCCAGCAGCGTGCCGGGACAGGGTTTCTATGGCTACACCTTC.

The rearrangement uses TRBV18 and TRBJ2-3, with 8 bases lining up with TRBD1. The CDR3 is 15 residues long. The trim removed 4 bases at V and 1 base at J, leaving 4 bases unmatched. CDR1 and CDR2 from the germline V gene are KGHSH and LQKENI. The CDR3 sequence is CASSRGQGGTDTQYF. In DNA form, the CDR3 reads TGTGCCAGCTCACGTGGACAGGGAGGCACAGATACGCAGTATTTT.

The CDR3 protein is CSVAGTGEKLFF. The CDR3, as DNA: TGCAGCGTCGCCGGGACAGGGGAAAAACTGTTTTTT. The rearrangement joins TRBV29-1 to TRBJ1-4; 9 bases align to TRBD1. J lost 8 bases, V lost 6 bases, and 4 bases had no gene match. The CDR3 length is 12 residues. The V gene's germline CDR1 is SQVTM and CDR2 ANQGSEA.

The count of this clone is one. The rearrangement links TRBV28 to TRBJ2-5, with D tentatively TRBD2 (5 bases). This CDR3 has 15 amino acids. Trimming stripped 4 bases from V and 5 bases from J, with 17 bases between. Germline V gene lookup returns CDR1 MDHEN and CDR2 SYDVKM. CDR3 in amino acids: CASSSSGVAGETQYF. The DNA for the CDR3 is TGTGCCAGCAGTTCCTCCGGGGTAGCCGGGGAGACCCAGTACTTC.

The chain recombines TRBV13 with TRBJ2-1; TRBD1 agrees at 9 bases. Germline CDR1 reads PRHDT; CDR2 reads FYEKMQ (reference sequence). The junction had 7 bases not matched to a gene; V was cut back by 4 bases and J by 3 bases. This CDR3 region has 16 residues. The CDR3 is CASSYRTGDNYNEQFF. The CDR3 DNA sequence: TGTGCCAGCAGCTACCGGACAGGGGATAACTACAATGAGCAGTTCTTC.

The chain employs TRBV18 and TRBJ1-3; D is perhaps TRBD1 (5 bases). Deletions cut 2 bases from V and 3 bases from J, with 14 bases between. The CDR3 sequence is 16 residues long. Germline V gene data show CDR1 as KGHSH and CDR2 as LQKENI. CDR3 in amino acids: CASSPDSAPYGNTIYF. For the CDR3, the DNA is TGTGCCAGCTCACCAGACAGTGCTCCCTATGGAAACACCATATATTTT.

The rearrangement links TRBV18 to TRBJ1-6; no firm D call. Germline V gene data show CDR1 as KGHSH and CDR2 as LQKENI. The length of the CDR3 is 14 residues. The germline V and J ends were trimmed by 0 bases and 10 bases, with 10 bases remaining between them. The chain's CDR3 is CASSPPLGRSPLHF. CDR3 DNA: TGTGCCAGCTCACCACCGCTAGGGCGATCACCCCTCCACTTT.

This chain connects TRBV5-1 to TRBJ2-1; D not certain. Trimming stripped 5 bases from V and 3 bases from J, with 9 bases between. This CDR3 spans 13 amino acids. Germline V CDR1 and CDR2: SGHRS, YFSETQ. The CDR3 loop is CASSRTNYNEQFF. In DNA form, the CDR3 reads TGCGCCAGCAGTCGTACTAACTACAATGAGCAGTTCTTC. Filled out from reference TRBV5-1 and TRBJ2-1, the complete variable domain reads KAGVTQTPRYLIKTRGQQVTLSCSPISGHRSVSWYQQTPGQGLQFLFEYFSETQRNKGNFPGRFSGRQFSNSRSEMNVSTLELGDSALYLCASSRTNYNEQFFGPGTRLTVL.

The chain links TRBV2 to TRBJ1-5; the D gene is possibly TRBD1 (5 bases). The CDR3 spans 15 residues. The V gene lost 5 bases and the J gene lost 5 bases, with 16 bases spanning the gap. In germline, CDR1 is SNHLY, CDR2 FYNNEI. CDR3 in amino acids: CASSFSTGAYQPQHF. CDR3 coding DNA: TGTGCCAGCAGTTTTTCCACCGGGGCCTATCAGCCCCAGCATTTT.